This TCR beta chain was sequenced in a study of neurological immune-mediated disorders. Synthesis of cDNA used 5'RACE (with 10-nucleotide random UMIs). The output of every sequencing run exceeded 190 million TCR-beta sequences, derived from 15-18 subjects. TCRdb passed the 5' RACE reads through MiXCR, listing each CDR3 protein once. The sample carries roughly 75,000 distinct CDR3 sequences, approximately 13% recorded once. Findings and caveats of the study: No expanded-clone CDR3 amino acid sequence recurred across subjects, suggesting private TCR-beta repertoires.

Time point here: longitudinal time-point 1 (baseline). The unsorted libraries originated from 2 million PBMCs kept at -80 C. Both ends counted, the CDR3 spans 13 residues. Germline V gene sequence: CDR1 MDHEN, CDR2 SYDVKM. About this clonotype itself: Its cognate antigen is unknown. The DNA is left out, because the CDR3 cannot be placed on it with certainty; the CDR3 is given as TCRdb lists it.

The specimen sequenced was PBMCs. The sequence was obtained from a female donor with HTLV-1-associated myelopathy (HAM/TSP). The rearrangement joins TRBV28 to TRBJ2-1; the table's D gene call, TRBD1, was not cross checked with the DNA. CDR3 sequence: CASSWGQGSERFF.